This T cell receptor beta chain was observed in a study of cytomegalovirus exposure and HLA in healthy donors. Concerning this clone itself: The antigen is not known.

Amplification used 60 Vbeta primers and 13 Jbeta primers. Assay: immunoSEQ multiplex PCR; the TCRdb copy retains only in-frame clones and omits some. The sample consists of fewer than 200,000 clones, approximately 80% of them appearing once. Whole-study results and caveats: Segments of the TCR beta V type were, in most cases, productive about 87% or about 30% of the time in an earlier analysis. Sequencing likely generated an artifact that appeared as a cluster of highly shared sequence variants. Common viral pathogens seemed to be connected with several of the most significant clusters, according to a later analysis.

Sequenced material: PBMCs. This TCR came from a woman aged 18-30 years in good health and CMV-seronegative.

The CDR3 sequence is CASSEASGQYGYTF. The CDR3 DNA reads as TGTGCCAGCAGTGAAGCCTCAGGGCAATATGGCTACACCTTC. The V gene is TRBV6-1, the J gene TRBJ1-2, with a weak D call TRBD1 (5 bases). V lost 0 bases to trimming and J lost 5 bases, with 10 bases between them. This CDR3 has 14 residues. Germline V gene sequence: CDR1 MNHNS, CDR2 SASEGT.